These T cell receptor beta chains were read from a single sample in a study of T cells in localized non-small cell lung cancer. Measured with immunoSEQ multiplex PCR; TCRdb has only the in-frame clones, and not every one. The sample lists about 33,000 clones; about four fifths were seen once. The specimen comprised peripheral blood, sampled before any cancer treatment. The receptors originated from a male donor older than 55 with stage II squamous cell lung carcinoma. Each CDR3 is given with its conserved first and last residue. Fields, in order: J gene, D gene, clone size, V gene, CDR3 DNA, CDR3 protein. D genes are given only for firm matches. Clone size appears in some rows only: once, few, many, or a class for an expanded clone.

j_gene: TRBJ1-5; d_gene: TRBD1; abundance: .; v_gene: TRBV6-1; CDR3nt: TGTGCCAGCAGTGAAGCAGAGGGACAGGGAATGAGGCCCCAGCATTTT; CDR3aa: CASSEAEGQGMRPQHF
j_gene: TRBJ2-1; d_gene: .; abundance: .; v_gene: TRBV4-2; CDR3nt: TGTGCCAGCAGCCAAGACCAGAGCTCCTACAATGAGCAGTTCTTC; CDR3aa: CASSQDQSSYNEQFF
j_gene: TRBJ2-7; d_gene: .; abundance: few; v_gene: TRBV2; CDR3nt: TGTGCCAGCAGTGCCAGGGCTTTGTCCTACGAGCAGTACTTC; CDR3aa: CASSARALSYEQYF
j_gene: TRBJ2-7; d_gene: .; abundance: .; v_gene: TRBV7-3; CDR3nt: TGTGCCAGCAGCCCGGGCCCCGGCTACGAGCAGTACTTC; CDR3aa: CASSPGPGYEQYF
j_gene: TRBJ2-7; d_gene: .; abundance: .; v_gene: TRBV9; CDR3nt: TGTGCCAGCAGCGTAGGGGCCGCAGGGACCCTCTACGAGCAGTACTTC; CDR3aa: CASSVGAAGTLYEQYF
j_gene: TRBJ2-7; d_gene: .; abundance: .; v_gene: TRBV30; CDR3nt: TGTGCCTGGGGAGGGTGGACCTACGAGCAGTACTTC; CDR3aa: CAWGGWTYEQYF
j_gene: TRBJ2-3; d_gene: .; abundance: .; v_gene: TRBV9; CDR3nt: TGTGCCAGCAGCGTAGGGAGGAGCACAGATACGCAGTATTTT; CDR3aa: CASSVGRSTDTQYF
j_gene: TRBJ1-5; d_gene: .; abundance: few; v_gene: TRBV6-5; CDR3nt: TGTGCCAGCAGTTACTCGAGTCGGGGCCTGGAGCCCCAGCATTTT; CDR3aa: CASSYSSRGLEPQHF
j_gene: TRBJ1-2; d_gene: TRBD1; abundance: .; v_gene: TRBV19; CDR3nt: TGTGCCAGTAGAGGGGACAGAGCCTATGGCTACACCTTC; CDR3aa: CASRGDRAYGYTF
j_gene: TRBJ2-7; d_gene: TRBD1; abundance: .; v_gene: TRBV6-1; CDR3nt: TGTGCCAGCAGGGACAGGGGGCGGTACGAGCAGTACTTC; CDR3aa: CASRDRGRYEQYF
j_gene: TRBJ2-3; d_gene: .; abundance: .; v_gene: TRBV25-1; CDR3nt: TGTGCCAGCAGTAGCGGTGATACGCAGTATTTT; CDR3aa: CASSSGDTQYF
j_gene: TRBJ2-1; d_gene: .; abundance: .; v_gene: TRBV7-3; CDR3nt: TGTGCCAGCAGCTTAGGGGACGCTAACAATGAGCAGTTCTTC; CDR3aa: CASSLGDANNEQFF
j_gene: TRBJ2-1; d_gene: .; abundance: few; v_gene: TRBV19; CDR3nt: TGTGCCAGTAGTATTACCGGTTCGGATGAGCAGTTCTTC; CDR3aa: CASSITGSDEQFF
j_gene: TRBJ2-1; d_gene: .; abundance: .; v_gene: TRBV6-1; CDR3nt: TGTGCCAGCACAGTCGCGAATGAGCAGTTCTTC; CDR3aa: CASTVANEQFF
j_gene: TRBJ2-7; d_gene: TRBD2; abundance: .; v_gene: TRBV7-3; CDR3nt: TGTGCCAGCTGCGAGATAGCGGGGGCCCCGAACCTCTACGAGCAGTACTTC; CDR3aa: CASCEIAGAPNLYEQYF
j_gene: TRBJ2-5; d_gene: .; abundance: .; v_gene: TRBV5-1; CDR3nt: TGCGCCAGCAGCTTGATTCCAGGGACTGAAGAGACCCAGTACTTC; CDR3aa: CASSLIPGTEETQYF
j_gene: TRBJ2-6; d_gene: .; abundance: .; v_gene: TRBV5-6; CDR3nt: TGTGCCAGCAGCCCCCCGGCGGTTGGGGCCAACGTCCTGACTTTC; CDR3aa: CASSPPAVGANVLTF
j_gene: TRBJ2-7; d_gene: .; abundance: .; v_gene: TRBV21-1; CDR3nt: TGTGCCAGCAGCAAAGTGGGGGGGCCCACTAGCGGGAGGGCCTTTAGCTCCTACGAGCAGTACTTC; CDR3aa: CASSKVGGPTSGRAFSSYEQYF
j_gene: TRBJ2-1; d_gene: TRBD2; abundance: .; v_gene: TRBV7-2; CDR3nt: TGTGCCAGCAGCCCACGGAGACTAGCGGGGAATGAGCAGTTCTTC; CDR3aa: CASSPRRLAGNEQFF
j_gene: TRBJ2-1; d_gene: .; abundance: .; v_gene: TRBV5-1; CDR3nt: TGCGCCAGCAGCTGGCCCCCGGGTCAATCTAACAATGAGCAGTTCTTC; CDR3aa: CASSWPPGQSNNEQFF
j_gene: TRBJ1-3; d_gene: .; abundance: few; v_gene: TRBV7-9; CDR3nt: TGTGCCAGCAGCTTAGGGGAAGGAAACACCATATATTTT; CDR3aa: CASSLGEGNTIYF
j_gene: TRBJ2-7; d_gene: TRBD1; abundance: .; v_gene: TRBV18; CDR3nt: TGTGCCAGCTCATCGGACAGGGATATGTACGAGCAGTACTTC; CDR3aa: CASSSDRDMYEQYF
j_gene: TRBJ1-6; d_gene: .; abundance: .; v_gene: TRBV5-6; CDR3nt: TGTGCCAGCAGCTTTAACCCATTGGGTGATTCACCCCTCCACTTT; CDR3aa: CASSFNPLGDSPLHF
j_gene: TRBJ2-7; d_gene: .; abundance: .; v_gene: TRBV6-5; CDR3nt: TGTGCCAGCAGTTACGTTAGGCAAGTTGGGAGGGAGCAGTACTTC; CDR3aa: CASSYVRQVGREQYF
j_gene: TRBJ2-3; d_gene: .; abundance: .; v_gene: TRBV5-1; CDR3nt: TGCGCCAGCAGCCCCCCGGTAGCCGCTAGCACAGATACGCAGTATTTT; CDR3aa: CASSPPVAASTDTQYF
j_gene: TRBJ2-5; d_gene: .; abundance: .; v_gene: TRBV7-9; CDR3nt: TGTGCCAGCAGCTTATTGAGCGGTACACCCCAAGAGACCCAGTACTTC; CDR3aa: CASSLLSGTPQETQYF
j_gene: TRBJ2-6; d_gene: .; abundance: once; v_gene: TRBV2; CDR3nt: TGTGCCAGCAGTGAAGCTCTTGGTAGCTCTGGGGCCAACGTCCTGACTTTC; CDR3aa: CASSEALGSSGANVLTF
j_gene: TRBJ1-2; d_gene: .; abundance: .; v_gene: TRBV25-1; CDR3nt: TGTGCCAGCAGTGAATATCCCGCGAAACGCTATGGCTACACCTTC; CDR3aa: CASSEYPAKRYGYTF